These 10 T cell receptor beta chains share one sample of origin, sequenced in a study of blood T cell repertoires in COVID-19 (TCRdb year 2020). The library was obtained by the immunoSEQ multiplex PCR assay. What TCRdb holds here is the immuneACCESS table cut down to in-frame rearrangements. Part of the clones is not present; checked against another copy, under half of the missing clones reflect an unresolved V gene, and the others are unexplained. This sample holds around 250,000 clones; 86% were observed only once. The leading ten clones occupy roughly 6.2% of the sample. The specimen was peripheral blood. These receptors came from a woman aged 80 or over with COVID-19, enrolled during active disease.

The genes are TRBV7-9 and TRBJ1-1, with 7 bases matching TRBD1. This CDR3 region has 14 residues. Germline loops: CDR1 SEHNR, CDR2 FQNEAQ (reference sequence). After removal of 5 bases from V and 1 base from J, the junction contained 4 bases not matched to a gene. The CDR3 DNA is TGTGCCAGCAGCCCCAGGACAGGGAACACTGAAGCTTTCTTT. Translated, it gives CASSPRTGNTEAFF.

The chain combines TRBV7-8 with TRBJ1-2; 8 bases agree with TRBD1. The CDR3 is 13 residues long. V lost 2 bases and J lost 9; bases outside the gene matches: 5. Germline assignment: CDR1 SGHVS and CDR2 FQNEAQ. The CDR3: CASSLRTGRRYTF. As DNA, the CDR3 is TGTGCCAGCAGCTTACGGACAGGGAGACGCTACACCTTC. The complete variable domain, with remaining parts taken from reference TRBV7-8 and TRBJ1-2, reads GAGVSQSPRYKVAKRGQDVALRCDPISGHVSLFWYQQALGQGPEFLTYFQNEAQLDKSGLPSDRFFAERPEGSVSTLKIQRTQQEDSAVYLCASSLRTGRRYTFGSGTRLTVV.

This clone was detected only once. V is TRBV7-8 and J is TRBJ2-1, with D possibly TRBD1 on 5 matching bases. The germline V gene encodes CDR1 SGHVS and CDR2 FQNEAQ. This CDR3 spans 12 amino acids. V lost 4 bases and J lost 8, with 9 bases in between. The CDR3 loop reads CASSSGYHEQFF. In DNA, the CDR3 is TGTGCCAGCAGCTCAGGGTATCATGAGCAGTTCTTC.

The CDR3 bases are TGCGCCAGCAGCTTAGACCCGGGACAGGGGGCCTACAATGAGCAGTTCTTC. It codes for CASSLDPGQGAYNEQFF. The chain employs TRBV5-1 and TRBJ2-1, with 11 bases aligning to TRBD1. V trimming: 2 bases; J trimming: 2 bases; junction bases outside the gene matches: 6. Germline V gives CDR1 SGHRS, CDR2 YFSETQ. This CDR3 has 17 amino acids.

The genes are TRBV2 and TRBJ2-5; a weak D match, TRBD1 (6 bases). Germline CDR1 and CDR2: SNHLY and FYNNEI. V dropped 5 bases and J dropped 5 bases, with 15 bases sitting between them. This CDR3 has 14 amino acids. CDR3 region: CASSPQGFGETQYF. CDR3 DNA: TGTGCCAGCAGTCCACAGGGTTTCGGGGAGACCCAGTACTTC.

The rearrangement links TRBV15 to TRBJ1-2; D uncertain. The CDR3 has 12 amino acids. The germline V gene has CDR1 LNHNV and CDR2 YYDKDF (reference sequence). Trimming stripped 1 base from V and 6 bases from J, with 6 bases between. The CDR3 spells CATSRALDGYTF. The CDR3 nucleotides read TGTGCCACCAGCAGAGCACTTGATGGCTACACCTTC.

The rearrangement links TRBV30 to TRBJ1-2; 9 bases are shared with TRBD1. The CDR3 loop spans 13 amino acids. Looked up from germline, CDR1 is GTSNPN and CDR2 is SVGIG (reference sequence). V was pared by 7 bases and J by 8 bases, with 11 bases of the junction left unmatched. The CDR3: CASGDRVIWGYTF. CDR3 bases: TGTGCCTCGGGGGACAGGGTAATTTGGGGCTACACCTTC.

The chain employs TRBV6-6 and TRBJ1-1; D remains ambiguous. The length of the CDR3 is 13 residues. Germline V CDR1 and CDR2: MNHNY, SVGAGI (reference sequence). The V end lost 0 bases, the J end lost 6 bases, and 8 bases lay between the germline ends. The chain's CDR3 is CASSYSSSAEAFF. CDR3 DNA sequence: TGTGCCAGCAGTTACTCGTCATCAGCTGAAGCTTTCTTT.

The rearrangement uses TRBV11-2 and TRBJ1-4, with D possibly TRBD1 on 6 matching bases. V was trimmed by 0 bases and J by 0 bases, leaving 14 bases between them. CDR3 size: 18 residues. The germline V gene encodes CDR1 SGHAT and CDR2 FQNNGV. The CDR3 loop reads CASSLDMVRGSTNEKLFF. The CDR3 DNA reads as TGTGCCAGCAGCTTAGATATGGTCAGGGGTTCAACTAATGAAAAACTGTTTTTT. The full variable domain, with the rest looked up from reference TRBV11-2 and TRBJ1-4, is EAGVAQSPRYKIIEKRQSVAFWCNPISGHATLYWYQQILGQGPKLLIQFQNNGVVDDSQLPKDRFSAERLKGVDSTLKIQPAKLEDSAVYLCASSLDMVRGSTNEKLFFGSGTQLSVL.

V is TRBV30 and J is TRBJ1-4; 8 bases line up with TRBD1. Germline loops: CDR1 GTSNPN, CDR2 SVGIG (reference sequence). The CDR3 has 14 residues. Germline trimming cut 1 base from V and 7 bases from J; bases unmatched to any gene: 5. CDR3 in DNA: TGTGCCTGGAGTGCAGACAGGGGTCGTGAAAAACTGTTTTTT. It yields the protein CAWSADRGREKLFF.